This section outlines one TCR beta chain sequence together with its context. The PCR used 60 Vbeta and 13 Jbeta primers. Produced via immunoSEQ multiplex PCR; TCRdb's table is partial and in-frame only. The sample shows 150,000 to 180,000 clones, less than 80% of them seen only once. The sample is drawn from a study of cytomegalovirus exposure and HLA in healthy donors. This CDR3 has 13 residues. Germline V gene sequence: CDR1 GTSNPN, CDR2 SVGIG (reference sequence). Trimming took 1 base from V and 7 from J, leaving 8 bases between them. The clonotype was recovered from a man aged 30-40 years in good health and CMV-seronegative. Sequencing was performed on PBMCs. This rearrangement joins TRBV30 to TRBJ1-6, with a possible D match to TRBD1 (6 bases). The CDR3 loop reads CAWSETGNSPLHF. The CDR3 DNA follows: TGTGCCTGGAGTGAGACAGGCAATTCACCCCTCCACTTT.